Listed here are 12 T cell receptor beta chains from one sample, sequenced in a study of cytomegalovirus exposure and HLA in healthy donors (dated by TCRdb to the late 2010s). The library was prepared using the immunoSEQ multiplex PCR assay. A mixture of 60 forward primers for TCR Vbeta segments and 13 reverse primers for TCR Jbeta segments was used in the multiplex PCR. TCRdb retrieved this table from immuneACCESS and kept in-frame rearrangements only. Not all clones are present; in checked studies, unresolved V genes account for under half, and no reason is known for the remainder. The sample records 190,000 or so clones, around three quarters of which are singletons. In total, the top ten clones hold about 0.64% of the sample. The specimen was PBMCs. The source of these receptors is a boy younger than 18 in good health and CMV-seronegative.

This clone was observed a few times. The genes are TRBV6-5 and TRBJ2-6; no reliable D call. Trimming removed 5 bases from V and 1 base from J, with 9 bases in between. The CDR3 is 15 amino acids. Germline V gives CDR1 MNHEY, CDR2 SVGAGI. The CDR3, as DNA: TGTGCCAGCAGTGCGGTGTTATCTGGGGCCAACGTCCTGACTTTC. Its translation: CASSAVLSGANVLTF.

This clone turned up a few times. The chain joins TRBV7-2 to TRBJ1-5; D perhaps matches TRBD1 (6 bases). The germline gives CDR1 SGHTA, CDR2 FQGNSA. With 3 bases removed from V and 2 bases from J, the gap between germline ends came to 8 bases. The CDR3 totals 14 residues. CDR3 sequence: CASSFRQGNQPQHF. The CDR3 DNA reads TGTGCCAGCAGCTTTAGACAGGGCAATCAGCCCCAGCATTTT.

Remarks on this clone: Mismatch with germline at one junction end may stem from a read error. The sample carries other DNA sequences with the same CDR3. The CDR3 DNA is TGCGCCAGCCCTGGCGGGGCAGGTATGAACACTGAAGCTTTCTTT. It encodes CASPGGAGMNTEAFF. The rearrangement joins TRBV5-4 to TRBJ1-1; D is possibly TRBD1 (5 bases). Germline V gives CDR1 SGHNT, CDR2 YYREEE (reference sequence). The CDR3 runs to 15 residues.

The chain carries TRBV6-4 and TRBJ2-2, with 8 bases matching TRBD2. This CDR3 has 17 residues. Germline V gene lookup returns CDR1 MRHNA and CDR2 SNTAGT. After removal of 0 bases from V and 3 bases from J, the junction contained 6 bases not matched to a gene. The CDR3 sequence: CASSDSHRRGDTGELFF. The DNA of the CDR3 is TGTGCCAGCAGTGACTCCCACAGGCGGGGGGACACCGGGGAGCTGTTTTTT.

This clone came up a few times. This chain's CDR3 is CASSQGIDFGGTYEQYF. As DNA, the CDR3 is TGCGCCAGCAGCCAAGGAATAGATTTCGGGGGAACCTACGAGCAGTACTTC. This chain joins TRBV4-1 and TRBJ2-7, with D perhaps TRBD2 (6 bases). Looked up from germline, CDR1 is MGHRA and CDR2 is YSYEKL. With 1 base removed from V and 2 bases from J, the gap between germline ends came to 18 bases. The CDR3 runs to 17 residues.

The V and J genes are TRBV19 and TRBJ1-6; D not certain. This CDR3 is built from 15 residues. In germline, CDR1 is LNHDA, CDR2 SQIVND (reference sequence). V gave up 1 base and J gave up 9 bases, with 13 bases separating them. The CDR3 loop is CASSIVAGGVSPLHF. The CDR3 nucleotides read TGTGCCAGTAGTATAGTGGCCGGCGGGGTTTCACCCCTCCACTTT.

The V gene is TRBV25-1, the J gene TRBJ2-1; possible D gene TRBD2, 5 bases. The CDR3 spans 17 residues. V was cut by 2 bases and J by 5 bases, with 19 bases left in between. Germline-derived CDR1 and CDR2 are MGHDK and SYGVNS. In DNA form, the CDR3 reads TGTGCCAGCAGTGAACCTCCGGACCACAGCGGTGACAATGAGCAGTTCTTC. Amino acids: CASSEPPDHSGDNEQFF.

V is TRBV5-1 and J is TRBJ1-1; TRBD1 might be the D (5 bases). The germline gives CDR1 SGHRS, CDR2 YFSETQ. This CDR3 contains 14 residues. Between the trimmed V and J ends, which lost 4 bases and 4 bases, there was a span of 14 bases. CDR3 DNA: TGCGCCAGCAGCCCTACGGGGGGGTCCACTGAAGCTTTCTTT. It encodes CASSPTGGSTEAFF. Full variable domain (outside the CDR3, taken from reference TRBV5-1 and TRBJ1-1): KAGVTQTPRYLIKTRGQQVTLSCSPISGHRSVSWYQQTPGQGLQFLFEYFSETQRNKGNFPGRFSGRQFSNSRSEMNVSTLELGDSALYLCASSPTGGSTEAFFGQGTRLTVV.

This clone is a singleton in its sample. V and J are TRBV7-6 and TRBJ2-7; a possible D gene is TRBD2 (7 bases). The CDR3 runs 17 residues. Germline CDR1 SGHVS, CDR2 FNYEAQ. Trimming stripped 5 bases from V and 2 bases from J, with 22 bases between. CDR3 DNA sequence: TGTGCCAGCAGCCCGTGGGTCGGGGGGCTTTTCACCTACGAGCAGTACTTC. This translates into CASSPWVGGLFTYEQYF.

The CDR3 region is CASSLVGTGVAEAFF. The CDR3 bases are TGCGCCAGCAGCTTGGTTGGGACAGGGGTCGCTGAAGCTTTCTTT. This chain joins TRBV5-1 and TRBJ1-1; the match to TRBD1 covers 10 bases. Germline V lookup: CDR1 SGHRS, CDR2 YFSETQ. The V and J ends lost 0 bases and 6 bases, in that order; junction bases with no gene match: 5. The length of the CDR3 is 15 residues.

This clone has a single count. This chain connects TRBV19 to TRBJ1-1, with D possibly TRBD1 on 5 matching bases. This CDR3 is 16 amino acids long. CDR1 and CDR2 from the germline V gene are LNHDA and SQIVND (reference sequence). With 6 bases removed from V and 0 bases from J, the gap between germline ends came to 17 bases. CDR3 amino acids: CASRDGGGSLNTEAFF. For the CDR3, the DNA is TGTGCCAGTAGGGATGGCGGGGGGTCTCTGAACACTGAAGCTTTCTTT.

This chain joins TRBV29-1 and TRBJ1-1; D remains unclear. V lost 3 bases to trimming and J lost 11 bases, with 13 bases between them. CDR1 and CDR2 from the germline V gene are SQVTM and ANQGSEA. CDR3 length: 11 amino acids. The CDR3 nucleotides read TGCAGCGTTGACAGCGGTCTAGGTGCTTTCTTT. The encoded protein is CSVDSGLGAFF.